A selection of T cell receptor beta chains follows, all from one sample in a study of T cells after yellow fever vaccination. TCRdb independently ran MiXCR on the 5' RACE reads; one entry per CDR3 protein. The table includes 150,000 to 200,000 distinct CDR3 sequences, approximately 6% detected once. Sequencing was performed on CD4+ T cells sorted from PBMCs, taken on the day of the first yellow fever vaccination. These TCRs come from a man in his late teens or twenties who received the YFV17D yellow fever vaccine. The CDR3 runs from the conserved cysteine through the conserved F or W. A D gene is named only where the DNA matches it firmly. Clone sizes are given selectively: once, few, many, or a class where the clone is expanded.

d_call	v_call	clone_size	j_call	cdr3_aa	cdr3_nt
-	TRBV14	few	TRBJ2-3	CASSQEQRTDTQYF	TGTGCCAGCAGCCAAGAACAGCGCACAGATACGCAGTATTTT
TRBD2	TRBV12-3/TRBV12-4	many	TRBJ2-1	CASTLNGGYNEQFF	TGTGCCAGCACCCTGAACGGGGGGTACAATGAGCAGTTCTTC
-	TRBV7-2	-	TRBJ2-2	CASSPGAVGPGELFF	TGTGCCAGCAGTCCTGGTGCAGTGGGACCCGGGGAGCTGTTTTTT
-	TRBV7-2	many	TRBJ2-3	CASSFIGGVSTDTQYF	TGTGCCAGCAGCTTCATAGGCGGGGTGAGCACAGATACGCAGTATTTT
TRBD1	TRBV6-5	few	TRBJ1-1	CASSSIGQGGTEAFF	TGTGCCAGCAGCTCTATCGGACAGGGGGGGACTGAAGCTTTCTTT
-	TRBV7-2	few	TRBJ2-3	CASSVPREGDFTDTQYF	TGTGCCAGCAGCGTACCTAGGGAGGGGGACTTCACAGATACGCAGTATTTT
-	TRBV6-5	-	TRBJ1-2	CASSYERAAYGYTF	TGTGCCAGCAGTTACGAACGGGCCGCCTATGGCTACACCTTC
-	TRBV7-2	-	TRBJ2-5	CASSPGQTKETQYF	TGTGCCAGCAGCCCTGGACAGACCAAAGAGACCCAGTACTTC
-	TRBV4-3	many	TRBJ2-3	CASSRAGRTSGDTQYF	TGCGCCAGCAGCCGGGCAGGGAGGACCTCGGGAGATACGCAGTATTTT
-	TRBV6-5	many	TRBJ1-2	CASSYSEGFGFGYTF	TGTGCCAGCAGTTACTCGGAGGGTTTTGGCTTCGGCTACACCTTC
TRBD2	TRBV7-6	many	TRBJ2-1	CASSRISGGGGSYNEQFF	TGTGCCAGCAGCCGTATTAGCGGGGGAGGGGGCTCCTACAATGAGCAGTTCTTC
-	TRBV7-2	-	TRBJ2-2	CASSFYRLQNTGELFF	TGTGCCAGCAGCTTTTATCGGCTTCAGAACACCGGGGAGCTGTTTTTT
-	TRBV19	few	TRBJ2-2	CASSISSANTGELFF	TGTGCCAGTAGTATAAGCTCGGCGAACACCGGGGAGCTGTTTTTT
-	TRBV19	-	TRBJ2-2	CASSTITNTNTGELFF	TGTGCCAGTAGTACCATTACAAACACGAACACCGGGGAGCTGTTTTTT
TRBD1	TRBV12-3/TRBV12-4	many	TRBJ2-1	CASRGTGSKYEQFF	TGTGCCAGCAGGGGGACAGGGAGCAAGTATGAGCAGTTCTTC
TRBD1	TRBV7-9	few	TRBJ2-3	CASSLRRGGRDTQYF	TGTGCCAGCAGCTTACGAAGAGGGGGCAGAGATACGCAGTATTTT
TRBD2	TRBV18	few	TRBJ2-3	CASSRLADTDTQYF	TGTGCCAGCTCACGACTAGCCGACACAGATACGCAGTATTTT
-	TRBV7-2	many	TRBJ2-7	CASSISGYEQYF	TGTGCCAGCAGCATCTCGGGCTACGAGCAGTACTTC
-	TRBV14	many	TRBJ1-2	CASSQDVRGWGRGYTF	TGTGCCAGCAGCCAAGATGTTCGAGGATGGGGTCGAGGCTACACCTTC
-	TRBV9	many	TRBJ1-6	CASSVDGRDSPLHF	TGTGCCAGCAGCGTAGACGGCCGGGATTCACCCCTCCACTTT
TRBD2	TRBV4-1	many	TRBJ2-5	CASSQQPFLAGEAETQYF	TGCGCCAGCAGCCAACAACCTTTCTTAGCGGGGGAGGCGGAGACCCAGTACTTC
-	TRBV5-1	few	TRBJ1-6	CASSFGGDTPLHF	TGCGCCAGCAGCTTTGGGGGGGACACACCCCTCCACTTT
-	TRBV20-1	many	TRBJ1-1	CSASRDTEAFF	TGCAGTGCTAGCAGGGACACTGAAGCTTTCTTT
-	TRBV28	many	TRBJ2-7	CASSLSGGVHYEQYF	TGTGCCAGCAGTTTATCGGGCGGGGTTCACTACGAGCAGTACTTC
-	TRBV18	many	TRBJ2-2	CASSPQGEGTGELFF	TGTGCCAGCTCACCACAAGGGGAAGGCACCGGGGAGCTGTTTTTT
-	TRBV5-1	many	TRBJ2-3	CASSLPGKDTQYF	TGCGCCAGCAGCTTGCCAGGCAAAGATACGCAGTATTTT
TRBD2	TRBV7-3	many	TRBJ2-3	CASSLAGGPQYF	TGTGCCAGCAGCCTAGCGGGGGGGCCTCAGTATTTT
TRBD2	TRBV10-3	many	TRBJ2-3	CAISEPAGGNTDTQYF	TGTGCCATCAGTGAACCAGCGGGGGGAAACACAGATACGCAGTATTTT
TRBD1	TRBV5-5	few	TRBJ2-1	CASSLQAQGVKEQFF	TGTGCCAGCAGCTTGCAGGCGCAGGGGGTGAAGGAGCAGTTCTTC
-	TRBV6-1	-	TRBJ1-2	CASRPRASYGYTF	TGTGCCAGCAGGCCCAGAGCCAGTTATGGCTACACCTTC
TRBD2	TRBV7-6	-	TRBJ2-3	CASSFLSGASTDTQYF	TGTGCCAGCAGCTTCCTGAGCGGGGCCAGCACAGATACGCAGTATTTT
TRBD2	TRBV5-1	-	TRBJ2-4	CASSSGGLNIQYF	TGCGCCAGCAGCTCGGGAGGGTTGAACATTCAGTACTTC
-	TRBV28	few	TRBJ1-4	CASTLDKLNEKLFF	TGTGCCAGCACCCTGGACAAACTTAATGAAAAACTGTTTTTT
-	TRBV24-1	many	TRBJ2-2	CATSGQGDTGELFF	TGTGCCACCAGTGGGCAGGGCGACACCGGGGAGCTGTTTTTT
TRBD1	TRBV20-1	-	TRBJ1-1	CSARDQTGANTEAFF	TGCAGTGCTAGAGACCAGACAGGGGCGAACACTGAAGCTTTCTTT
TRBD1	TRBV5-4	-	TRBJ2-2	CASSAGQGAYTGELFF	TGTGCCAGCAGTGCGGGGCAGGGGGCGTATACCGGGGAGCTGTTTTTT
-	TRBV12-3/TRBV12-4	many	TRBJ1-2	CASRMYYGYTF	TGTGCCAGCAGGATGTACTATGGCTACACCTTC
-	TRBV5-1	many	TRBJ1-1	CASATGALNTEAFF	TGCGCCAGCGCGACCGGGGCCTTGAACACTGAAGCTTTCTTT
-	TRBV20-1	-	TRBJ2-2	CSAYPRTGELFF	TGCAGTGCCTACCCGAGGACCGGGGAGCTGTTTTTT
-	TRBV20-1	many	TRBJ2-5	CSAPGAREETQYF	TGCAGTGCCCCCGGGGCCAGGGAAGAGACCCAGTACTTC
-	TRBV7-2	-	TRBJ2-5	CASSKGREGIGTQYF	TGTGCCAGCAGCAAGGGCCGAGAGGGGATAGGGACCCAGTACTTC
TRBD2	TRBV7-7	few	TRBJ2-3	CASSRNGGEDTQYF	TGTGCTAGCAGCCGCAATGGGGGGGAAGATACGCAGTATTTT
TRBD1	TRBV7-9	-	TRBJ1-5	CASSSDRADQPQHF	TGTGCCAGCAGCAGTGACAGGGCGGATCAGCCCCAGCATTTT
-	TRBV11-2	few	TRBJ1-3	CASSSQAGYTIYF	TGTGCCAGCAGCTCCCAAGCAGGGTACACCATATATTTT
-	TRBV7-3	few	TRBJ2-5	CASSLSQGGAQYF	TGTGCCAGCAGCTTATCTCAAGGGGGGGCCCAGTACTTC
TRBD1	TRBV7-3	many	TRBJ1-1	CASSQTTGGTLNTEAFF	TGTGCCAGCAGCCAAACAACAGGGGGGACATTGAACACTGAAGCTTTCTTT